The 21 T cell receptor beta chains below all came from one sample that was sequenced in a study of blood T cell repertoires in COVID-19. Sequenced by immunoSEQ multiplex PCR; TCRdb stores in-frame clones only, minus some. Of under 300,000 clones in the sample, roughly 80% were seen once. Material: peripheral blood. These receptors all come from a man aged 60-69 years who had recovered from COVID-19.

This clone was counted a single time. DNA for the CDR3: TGTGCCAGTTCGGACAGGGGTGGGGAGACCCAGTACTTC. It codes for CASSDRGGETQYF. The V and J genes are TRBV19 and TRBJ2-5, with TRBD1 matching over 9 bases. V shed 8 bases, J shed 5 bases, and the junction held 6 bases outside the gene matches. Germline CDR1 reads LNHDA; CDR2 reads SQIVND (reference sequence). The CDR3 is 13 residues long.

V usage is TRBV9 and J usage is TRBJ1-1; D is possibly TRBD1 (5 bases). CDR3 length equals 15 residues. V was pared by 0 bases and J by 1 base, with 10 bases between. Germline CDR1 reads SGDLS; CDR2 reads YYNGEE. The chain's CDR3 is CASSVGGLRNTEAFF. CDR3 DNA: TGTGCCAGCAGCGTAGGGGGCCTTAGGAACACTGAAGCTTTCTTT.

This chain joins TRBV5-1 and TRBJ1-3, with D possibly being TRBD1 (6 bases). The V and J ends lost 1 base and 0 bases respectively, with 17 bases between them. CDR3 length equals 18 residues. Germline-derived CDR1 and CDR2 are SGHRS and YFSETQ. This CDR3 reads CASSLRWGQASSGNTIYF. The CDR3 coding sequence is TGCGCCAGCAGCTTGAGGTGGGGGCAGGCCTCCTCTGGAAACACCATATATTTT.

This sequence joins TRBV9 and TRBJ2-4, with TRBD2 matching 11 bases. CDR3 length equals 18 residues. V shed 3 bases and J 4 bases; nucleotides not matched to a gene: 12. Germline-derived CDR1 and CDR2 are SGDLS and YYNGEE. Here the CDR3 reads CASSGHSGGALSKNIQYF. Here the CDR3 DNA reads TGTGCCAGCAGCGGACATAGCGGGGGGGCATTGTCTAAAAACATTCAGTACTTC. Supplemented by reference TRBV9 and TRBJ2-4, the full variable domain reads DSGVTQTPKHLITATGQRVTLRCSPRSGDLSVYWYQQSLDQGLQFLIQYYNGEERAKGNILERFSAQQFPDLHSELNLSSLELGDSALYFCASSGHSGGALSKNIQYFGAGTRLSVL.

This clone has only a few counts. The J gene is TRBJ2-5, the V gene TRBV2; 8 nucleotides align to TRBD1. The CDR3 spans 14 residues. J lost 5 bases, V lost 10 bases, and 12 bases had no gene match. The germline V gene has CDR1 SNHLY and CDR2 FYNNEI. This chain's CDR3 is CATRDRGGWETQYF. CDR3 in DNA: TGTGCCACTCGAGACAGGGGAGGTTGGGAGACCCAGTACTTC.

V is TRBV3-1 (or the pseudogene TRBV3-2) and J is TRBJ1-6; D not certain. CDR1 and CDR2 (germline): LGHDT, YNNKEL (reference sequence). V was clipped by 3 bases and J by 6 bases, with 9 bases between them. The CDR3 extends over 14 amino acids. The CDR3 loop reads CASSHSAPNSPLHF. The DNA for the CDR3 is TGTGCCAGCAGCCATAGCGCCCCTAATTCACCCCTCCACTTT.

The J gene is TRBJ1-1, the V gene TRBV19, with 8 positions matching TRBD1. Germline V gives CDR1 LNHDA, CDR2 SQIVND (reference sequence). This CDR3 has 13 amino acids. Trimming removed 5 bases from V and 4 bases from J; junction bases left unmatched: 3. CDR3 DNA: TGTGCCAGTAGTCCTACAGGGGGCACTGAAGCTTTCTTT. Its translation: CASSPTGGTEAFF.

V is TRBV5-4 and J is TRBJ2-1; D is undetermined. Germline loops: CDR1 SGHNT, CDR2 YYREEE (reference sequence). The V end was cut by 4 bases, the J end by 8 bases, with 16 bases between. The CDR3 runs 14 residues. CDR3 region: CASSHAVQPDEQFF. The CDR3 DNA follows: TGTGCCAGCAGCCATGCCGTACAGCCCGATGAGCAGTTCTTC. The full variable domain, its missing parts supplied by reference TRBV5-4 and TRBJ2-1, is ETGVTQSPTHLIKTRGQQVTLRCSSQSGHNTVSWYQQALGQGPQFIFQYYREEENGRGNFPPRFSGLQFPNYSSELNVNALELDDSALYLCASSHAVQPDEQFFGPGTRLTVL.

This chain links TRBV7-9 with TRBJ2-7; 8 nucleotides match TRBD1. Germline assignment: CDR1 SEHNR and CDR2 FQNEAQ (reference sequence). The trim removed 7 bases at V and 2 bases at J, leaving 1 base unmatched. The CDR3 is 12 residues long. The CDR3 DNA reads TGTGCCAGCAAGGGACAGGCCTACGAGCAGTACTTC. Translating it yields CASKGQAYEQYF.

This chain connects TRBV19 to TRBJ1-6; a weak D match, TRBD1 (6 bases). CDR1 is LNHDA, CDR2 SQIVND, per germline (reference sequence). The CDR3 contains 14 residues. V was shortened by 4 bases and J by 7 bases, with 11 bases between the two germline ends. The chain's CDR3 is CASSRDRSNSPLHF. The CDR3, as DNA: TGTGCCAGTAGTAGAGACAGGTCGAATTCACCCCTCCACTTT.

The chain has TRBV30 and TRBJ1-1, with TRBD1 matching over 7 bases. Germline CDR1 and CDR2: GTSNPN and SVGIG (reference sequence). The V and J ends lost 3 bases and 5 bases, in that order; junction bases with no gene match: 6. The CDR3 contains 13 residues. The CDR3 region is CAWRGDRGTEAFF. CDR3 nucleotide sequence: TGTGCCTGGAGGGGGGACAGAGGGACTGAAGCTTTCTTT.

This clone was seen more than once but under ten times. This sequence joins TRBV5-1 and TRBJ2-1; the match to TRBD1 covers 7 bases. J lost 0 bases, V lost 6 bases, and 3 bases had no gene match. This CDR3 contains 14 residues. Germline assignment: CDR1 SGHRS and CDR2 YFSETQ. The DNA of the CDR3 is TGCGCCAGCACGACAGGGAGCTCCTACAATGAGCAGTTCTTC. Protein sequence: CASTTGSSYNEQFF.

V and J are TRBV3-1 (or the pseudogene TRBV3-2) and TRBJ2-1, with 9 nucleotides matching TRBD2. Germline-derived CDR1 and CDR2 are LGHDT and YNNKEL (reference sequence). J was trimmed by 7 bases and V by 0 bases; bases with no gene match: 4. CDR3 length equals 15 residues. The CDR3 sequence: CASSQEALAGNEQFF. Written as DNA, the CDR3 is TGTGCCAGCAGCCAAGAAGCGCTAGCGGGGAATGAGCAGTTCTTC.

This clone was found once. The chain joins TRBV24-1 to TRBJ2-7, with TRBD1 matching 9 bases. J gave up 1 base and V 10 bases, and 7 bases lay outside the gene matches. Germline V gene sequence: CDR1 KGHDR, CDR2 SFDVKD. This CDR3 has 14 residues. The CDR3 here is CATRPGQGSYEQYF. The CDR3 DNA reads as TGTGCCACTAGACCGGGACAGGGATCCTACGAGCAGTACTTC.

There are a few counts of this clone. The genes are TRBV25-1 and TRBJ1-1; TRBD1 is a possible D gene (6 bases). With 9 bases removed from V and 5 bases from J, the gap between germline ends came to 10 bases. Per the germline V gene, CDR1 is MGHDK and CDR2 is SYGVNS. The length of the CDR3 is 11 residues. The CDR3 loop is CASGTGTEAFF. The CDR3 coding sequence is TGTGCCAGTGGTACAGGGACTGAAGCTTTCTTT.

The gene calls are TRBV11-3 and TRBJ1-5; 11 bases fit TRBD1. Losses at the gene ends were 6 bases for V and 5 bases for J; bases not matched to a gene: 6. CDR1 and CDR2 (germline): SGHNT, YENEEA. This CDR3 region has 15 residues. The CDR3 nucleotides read TGTGCCAGCAGGGGTGGGACAGGGGGGGATCAGCCCCAGCATTTT. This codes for CASRGGTGGDQPQHF.

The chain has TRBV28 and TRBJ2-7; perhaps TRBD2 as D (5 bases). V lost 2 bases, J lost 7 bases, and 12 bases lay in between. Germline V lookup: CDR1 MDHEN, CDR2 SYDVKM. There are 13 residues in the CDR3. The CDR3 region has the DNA TGTGCCAGCAGTTTAGGTACGCCGGGAGAGCAGTACTTC. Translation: CASSLGTPGEQYF.

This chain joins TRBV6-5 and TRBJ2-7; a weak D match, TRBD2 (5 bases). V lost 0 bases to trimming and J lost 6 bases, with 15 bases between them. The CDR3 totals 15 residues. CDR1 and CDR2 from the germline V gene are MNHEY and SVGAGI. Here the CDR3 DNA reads TGTGCCAGCAGTTACTCTGCGGGTACCCCTGGCGAGCAGTACTTC. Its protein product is CASSYSAGTPGEQYF.

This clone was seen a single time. CDR3 protein: CASSPTTGGRNEKLFF. CDR3 coding DNA: TGTGCCAGCTCACCGACTACAGGGGGCCGGAATGAAAAACTGTTTTTT. The rearrangement joins TRBV18 to TRBJ1-4, with 9 positions matching TRBD1. Looked up from germline, CDR1 is KGHSH and CDR2 is LQKENI. The CDR3 is made up of 16 amino acids. The trim removed 3 bases at V and 5 bases at J, leaving 7 bases unmatched.

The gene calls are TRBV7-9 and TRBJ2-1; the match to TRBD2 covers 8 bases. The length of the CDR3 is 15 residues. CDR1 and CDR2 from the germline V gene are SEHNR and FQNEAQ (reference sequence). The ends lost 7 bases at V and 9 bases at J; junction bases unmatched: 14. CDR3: CASTQARGGQGEQFF. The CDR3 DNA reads TGTGCCAGCACCCAAGCTCGGGGGGGCCAGGGTGAGCAGTTCTTC.

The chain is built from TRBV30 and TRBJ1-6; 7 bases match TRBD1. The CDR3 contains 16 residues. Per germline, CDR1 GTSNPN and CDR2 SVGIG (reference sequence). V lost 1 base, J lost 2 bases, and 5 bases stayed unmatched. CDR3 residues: CAWSAPGGPYNSPLHF. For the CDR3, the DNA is TGTGCCTGGAGTGCTCCAGGGGGTCCCTATAATTCACCCCTCCACTTT.